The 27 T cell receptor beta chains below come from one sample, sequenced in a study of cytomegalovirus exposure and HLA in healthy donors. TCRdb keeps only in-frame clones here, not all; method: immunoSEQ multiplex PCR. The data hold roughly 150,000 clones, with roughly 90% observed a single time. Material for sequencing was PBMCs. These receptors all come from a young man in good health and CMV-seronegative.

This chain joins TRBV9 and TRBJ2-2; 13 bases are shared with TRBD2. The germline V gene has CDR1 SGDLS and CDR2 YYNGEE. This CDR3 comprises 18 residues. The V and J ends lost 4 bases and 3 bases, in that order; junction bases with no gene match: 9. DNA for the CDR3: TGTGCCAGCAGCTCACGACTAGCGGGGGGTTGGGACACCGGGGAGCTGTTTTTT. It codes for CASSSRLAGGWDTGELFF.

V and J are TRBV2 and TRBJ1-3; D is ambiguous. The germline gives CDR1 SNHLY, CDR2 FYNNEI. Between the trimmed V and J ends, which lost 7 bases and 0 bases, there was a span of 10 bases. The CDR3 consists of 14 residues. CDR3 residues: CASMPDYSGNTIYF. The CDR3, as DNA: TGTGCCAGCATGCCGGACTACTCTGGAAACACCATATATTTT.

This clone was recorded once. CDR3 loop: CASSQGQSGANVLTF. CDR3 nucleotide sequence: TGTGCCAGCAGCCAAGGACAATCTGGGGCCAACGTCCTGACTTTC. The chain carries TRBV9 and TRBJ2-6, with TRBD1 as a possible D gene (5 bases). From germline, CDR1 is SGDLS and CDR2 YYNGEE. The CDR3 contains 15 residues. The V and J ends lost 4 bases and 1 base respectively, with 9 bases between them. Full variable domain (missing parts from reference TRBV9 and TRBJ2-6): DSGVTQTPKHLITATGQRVTLRCSPRSGDLSVYWYQQSLDQGLQFLIQYYNGEERAKGNILERFSAQQFPDLHSELNLSSLELGDSALYFCASSQGQSGANVLTFGAGSRLTVL.

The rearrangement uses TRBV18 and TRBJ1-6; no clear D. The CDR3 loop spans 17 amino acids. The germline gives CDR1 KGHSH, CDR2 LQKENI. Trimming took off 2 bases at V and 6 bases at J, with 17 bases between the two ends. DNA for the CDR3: TGTGCCAGCTCACCATCGGGGAGGACGGACTTTAATTCACCCCTCCACTTT. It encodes CASSPSGRTDFNSPLHF.

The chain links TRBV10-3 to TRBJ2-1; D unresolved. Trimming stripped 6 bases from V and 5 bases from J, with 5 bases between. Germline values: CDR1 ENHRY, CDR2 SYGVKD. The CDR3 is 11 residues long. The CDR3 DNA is TGTGCCATCAGCCAGGACAATGAGCAGTTCTTC. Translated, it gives CAISQDNEQFF.

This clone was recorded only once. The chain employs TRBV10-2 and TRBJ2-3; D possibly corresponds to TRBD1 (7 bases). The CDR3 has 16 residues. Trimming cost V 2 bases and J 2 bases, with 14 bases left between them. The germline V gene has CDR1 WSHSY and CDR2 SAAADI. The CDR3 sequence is CASSEGQGGHTDTQYF. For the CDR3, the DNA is TGCGCCAGCAGTGAGGGGCAGGGGGGCCACACAGATACGCAGTATTTT.

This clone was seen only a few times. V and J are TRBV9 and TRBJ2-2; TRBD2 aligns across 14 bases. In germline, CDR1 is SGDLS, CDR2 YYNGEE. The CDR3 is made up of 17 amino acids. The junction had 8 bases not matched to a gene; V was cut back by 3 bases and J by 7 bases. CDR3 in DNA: TGTGCCAGCAGCGGCATAGGACTAGCGGGAGGTGGCGGGGAGCTGTTTTTT. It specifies CASSGIGLAGGGGELFF.

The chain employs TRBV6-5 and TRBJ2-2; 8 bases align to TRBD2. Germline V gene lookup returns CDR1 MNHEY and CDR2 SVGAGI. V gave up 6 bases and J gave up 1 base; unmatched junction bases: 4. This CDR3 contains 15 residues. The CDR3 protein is CASSWGLVNTGELFF. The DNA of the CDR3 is TGTGCCAGCAGCTGGGGACTAGTGAACACCGGGGAGCTGTTTTTT.

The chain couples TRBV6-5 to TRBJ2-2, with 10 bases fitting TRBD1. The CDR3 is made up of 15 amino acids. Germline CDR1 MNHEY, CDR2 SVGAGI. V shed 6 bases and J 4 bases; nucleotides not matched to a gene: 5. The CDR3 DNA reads TGTGCCAGCAGAGAGACAGGGGGCGGCACCGGGGAGCTGTTTTTT. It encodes CASRETGGGTGELFF.

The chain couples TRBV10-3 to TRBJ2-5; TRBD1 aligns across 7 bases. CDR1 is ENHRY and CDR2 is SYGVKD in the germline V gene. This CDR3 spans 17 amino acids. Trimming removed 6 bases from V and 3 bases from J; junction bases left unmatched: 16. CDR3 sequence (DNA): TGTGCCATCAGCCCGACCGAACAGGGGCCTCCAAAAGAGACCCAGTACTTC. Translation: CAISPTEQGPPKETQYF.

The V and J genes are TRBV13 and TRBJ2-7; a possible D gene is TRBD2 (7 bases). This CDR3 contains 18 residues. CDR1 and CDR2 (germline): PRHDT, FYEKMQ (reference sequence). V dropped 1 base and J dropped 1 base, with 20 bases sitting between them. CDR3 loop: CASSLVGFGGALSYEQYF. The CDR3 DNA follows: TGTGCCAGCAGCTTAGTAGGATTTGGGGGGGCCCTTTCCTACGAGCAGTACTTC.

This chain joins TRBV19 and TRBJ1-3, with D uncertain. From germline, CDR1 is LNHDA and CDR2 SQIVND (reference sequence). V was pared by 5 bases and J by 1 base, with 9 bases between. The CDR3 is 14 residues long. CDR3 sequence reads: CASSSGLSGNTIYF. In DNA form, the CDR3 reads TGTGCCAGTAGTTCGGGTTTATCTGGAAACACCATATATTTT.

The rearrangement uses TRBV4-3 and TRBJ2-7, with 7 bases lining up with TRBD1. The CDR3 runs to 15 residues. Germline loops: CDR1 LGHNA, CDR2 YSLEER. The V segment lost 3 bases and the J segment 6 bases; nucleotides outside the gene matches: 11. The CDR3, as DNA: TGCGCCAGCAGCCACACCATCCACAGGGGTTCCGAGCAGTACGTC. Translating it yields CASSHTIHRGSEQYV.

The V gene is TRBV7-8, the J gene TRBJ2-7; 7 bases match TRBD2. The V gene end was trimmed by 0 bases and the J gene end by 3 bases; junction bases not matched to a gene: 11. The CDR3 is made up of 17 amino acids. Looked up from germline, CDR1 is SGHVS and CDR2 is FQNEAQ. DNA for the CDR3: TGTGCCAGCAGCTTAGCGCTCTCTAGCGGAGCTCACTACGAGCAGTACGTC. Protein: CASSLALSSGAHYEQYV.

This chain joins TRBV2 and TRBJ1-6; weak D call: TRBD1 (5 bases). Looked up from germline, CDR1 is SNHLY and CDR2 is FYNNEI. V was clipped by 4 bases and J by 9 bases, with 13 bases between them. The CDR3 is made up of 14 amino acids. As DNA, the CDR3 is TGTGCCAGCAGTGGCGGGGCGGAGGCTTCACCCCTCCACTTT. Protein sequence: CASSGGAEASPLHF.

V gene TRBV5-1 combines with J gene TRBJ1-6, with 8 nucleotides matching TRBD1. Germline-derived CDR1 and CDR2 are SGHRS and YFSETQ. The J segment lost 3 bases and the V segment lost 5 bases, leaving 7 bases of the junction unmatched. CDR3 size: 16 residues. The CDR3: CASRADRGIYNSPLHF. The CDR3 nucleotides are TGCGCCAGCAGAGCCGACAGGGGAATCTATAATTCACCCCTCCACTTT. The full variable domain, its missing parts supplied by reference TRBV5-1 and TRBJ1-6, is KAGVTQTPRYLIKTRGQQVTLSCSPISGHRSVSWYQQTPGQGLQFLFEYFSETQRNKGNFPGRFSGRQFSNSRSEMNVSTLELGDSALYLCASRADRGIYNSPLHFGNGTRLTVT.

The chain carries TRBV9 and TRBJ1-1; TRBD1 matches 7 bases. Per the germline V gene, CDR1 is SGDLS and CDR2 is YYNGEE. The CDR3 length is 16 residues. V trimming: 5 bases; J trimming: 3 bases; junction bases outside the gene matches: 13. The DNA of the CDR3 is TGTGCCAGCAGTGACCCGGGTAGGGGGCGCGACACTGAAGCTTTCTTT. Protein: CASSDPGRGRDTEAFF.

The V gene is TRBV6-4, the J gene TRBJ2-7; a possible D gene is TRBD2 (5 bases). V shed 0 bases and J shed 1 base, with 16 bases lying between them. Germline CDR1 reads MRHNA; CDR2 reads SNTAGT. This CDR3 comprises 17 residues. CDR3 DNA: TGTGCCAGCAGTGACTCTCTGGGAGTTAGCTTGTCCTACGAGCAGTACTTC. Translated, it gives CASSDSLGVSLSYEQYF.

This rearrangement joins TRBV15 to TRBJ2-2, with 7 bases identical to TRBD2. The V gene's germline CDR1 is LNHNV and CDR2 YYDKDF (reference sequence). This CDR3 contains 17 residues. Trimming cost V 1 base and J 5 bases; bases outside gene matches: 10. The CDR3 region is CATSRGPGRAGTGELFF. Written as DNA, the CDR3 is TGTGCCACCAGCAGAGGCCCCGGTCGAGCGGGGACCGGGGAGCTGTTTTTT.

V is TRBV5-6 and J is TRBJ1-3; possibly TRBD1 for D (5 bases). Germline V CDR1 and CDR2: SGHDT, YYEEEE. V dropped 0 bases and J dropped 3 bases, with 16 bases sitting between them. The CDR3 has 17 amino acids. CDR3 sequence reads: CASSLAGGERYGNTIYF. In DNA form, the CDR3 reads TGTGCCAGCAGCTTGGCCGGGGGGGAAAGATATGGAAACACCATATATTTT.

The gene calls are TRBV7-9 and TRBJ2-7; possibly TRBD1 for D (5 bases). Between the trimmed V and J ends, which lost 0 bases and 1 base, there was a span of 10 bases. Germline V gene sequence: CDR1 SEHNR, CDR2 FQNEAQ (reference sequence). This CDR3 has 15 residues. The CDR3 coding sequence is TGTGCCAGCAGCTTAGCAGGGGCCCTATCCTACGAGCAGTACTTC. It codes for CASSLAGALSYEQYF. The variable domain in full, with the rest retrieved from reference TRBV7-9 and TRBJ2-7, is DTGVSQNPRHKITKRGQNVTFRCDPISEHNRLYWYRQTLGQGPEFLTYFQNEAQLEKSRLLSDRFSAERPKGSFSTLEIQRTEQGDSAMYLCASSLAGALSYEQYFGPGTRLTVT.

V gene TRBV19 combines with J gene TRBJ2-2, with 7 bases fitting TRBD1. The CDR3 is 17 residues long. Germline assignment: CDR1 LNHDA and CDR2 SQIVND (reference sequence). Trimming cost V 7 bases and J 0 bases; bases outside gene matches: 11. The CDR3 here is CASTLPDRAANTGELFF. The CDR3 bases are TGTGCCAGTACTCTTCCCGACAGGGCCGCGAACACCGGGGAGCTGTTTTTT.

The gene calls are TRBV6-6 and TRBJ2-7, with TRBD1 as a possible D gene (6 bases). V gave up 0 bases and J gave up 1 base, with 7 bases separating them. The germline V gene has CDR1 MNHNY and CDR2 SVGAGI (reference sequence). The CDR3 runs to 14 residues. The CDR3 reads CASSYSRGSYEQYV. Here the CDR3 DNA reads TGTGCCAGCAGTTACTCGAGGGGGTCCTACGAGCAGTACGTC.

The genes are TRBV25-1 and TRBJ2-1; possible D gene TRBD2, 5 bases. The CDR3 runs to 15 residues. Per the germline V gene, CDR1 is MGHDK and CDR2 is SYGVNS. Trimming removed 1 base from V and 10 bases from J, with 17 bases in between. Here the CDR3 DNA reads TGTGCCAGCAGTGAATCTGAGAGGACCTCGGGGGAGCAGTTCTTC. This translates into CASSESERTSGEQFF.

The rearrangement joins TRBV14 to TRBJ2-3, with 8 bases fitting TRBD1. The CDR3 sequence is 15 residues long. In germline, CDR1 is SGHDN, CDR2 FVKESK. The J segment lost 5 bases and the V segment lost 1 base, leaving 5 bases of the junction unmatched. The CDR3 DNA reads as TGTGCCAGCAGCCAAGTAACAGGGGGTTTAGATACGCAGTATTTT. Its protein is CASSQVTGGLDTQYF. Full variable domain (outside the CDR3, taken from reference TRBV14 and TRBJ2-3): EAGVTQFPSHSVIEKGQTVTLRCDPISGHDNLYWYRRVMGKEIKFLLHFVKESKQDESGMPNNRFLAERTGGTYSTLKVQPAELEDSGVYFCASSQVTGGLDTQYFGPGTRLTVL.

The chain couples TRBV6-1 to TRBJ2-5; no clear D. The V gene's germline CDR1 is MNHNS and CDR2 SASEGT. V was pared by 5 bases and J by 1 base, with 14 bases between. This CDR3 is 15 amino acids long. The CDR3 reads CASSPLSAGQETQYF. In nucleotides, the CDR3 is TGTGCCAGCAGTCCCCTTTCGGCAGGCCAAGAGACCCAGTACTTC.

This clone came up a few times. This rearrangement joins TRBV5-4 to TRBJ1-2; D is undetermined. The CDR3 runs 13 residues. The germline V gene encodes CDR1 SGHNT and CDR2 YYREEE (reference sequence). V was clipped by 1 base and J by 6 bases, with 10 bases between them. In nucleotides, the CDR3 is TGTGCCAGCAGCTTGCCCGGGGTCCATGGCTACACCTTC. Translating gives CASSLPGVHGYTF.